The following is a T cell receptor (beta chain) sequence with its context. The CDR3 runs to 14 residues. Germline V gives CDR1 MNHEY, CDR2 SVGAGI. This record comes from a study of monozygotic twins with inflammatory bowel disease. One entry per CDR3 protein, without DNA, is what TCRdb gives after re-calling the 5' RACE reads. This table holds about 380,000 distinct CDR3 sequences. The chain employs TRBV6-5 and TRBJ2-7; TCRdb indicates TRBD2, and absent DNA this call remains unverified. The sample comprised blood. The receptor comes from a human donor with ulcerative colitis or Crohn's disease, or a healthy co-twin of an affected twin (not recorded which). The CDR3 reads CASSYSATADEQYF.